Listed here are 25 T cell receptor beta chains from one sample, sequenced in a study of regulatory T cells in long-lasting Graves disease (dated by TCRdb to the early 2020s). The meaning of the sample's time point label: newly diagnosed GD, antithyroid drugs for less than 3 months. For both TCR sequencing and RNA sequencing, RNA was extracted from PBMCs using TRIzol. Libraries were made using multiplex PCR. TCRdb lists the instrument as Illumina HiSeq 4000. CDR3 regions were amplified by Arm-PCR with iRepertoire HTBI primers to construct TCR beta libraries. TCRdb applied fastp at Q25 and MiXCR to the public reads, then kept only in-frame beta chains. Entries that share a CDR3 protein sequence are merged under the most common genes and DNA. The sample records 350,000 to 450,000 distinct CDR3 sequences, just under 15% of which are singletons. Roughly 17% of the sample rests with the top ten. This sample was also put to use in a study of T cells in Graves' hyperthyroidism and ophthalmopathy.

The sequencing used peripheral blood mononuclear cells (PBMCs), collected at new diagnosis, from a patient treated with antithyroid drugs. Receptor source: a young woman with Graves disease. Donor details come from another sample of the same person, matched by shared clones.

This clonotype was found many times. The V gene is TRBV20-1, the J gene TRBJ2-7; D possibly corresponds to TRBD2 (7 bases). The CDR3 runs to 11 residues. Trimming removed 4 bases at V and 6 bases at J, with 10 bases between. The germline gives CDR1 DFQATT, CDR2 SNEGSKA (reference sequence). The CDR3 region has the DNA TGCAGTGCTAAGGGGGGGGTCGAGCAGTACTTC. It is translated as CSAKGGVEQYF.

This clonotype occurred a few times. This chain uses TRBV29-1 with TRBJ2-1; 10 nucleotides agree with TRBD2. V was pared by 5 bases and J by 4 bases, with 14 bases of the junction left unmatched. This CDR3 spans 17 amino acids. Germline lookup yields CDR1 SQVTM and CDR2 ANQGSEA. The CDR3 sequence is CSVFELAGSPIYNEQFF. The CDR3 nucleotides read TGCAGCGTTTTTGAACTAGCGGGATCTCCTATATACAATGAGCAGTTCTTC.

This clonotype came up many times. The J gene is TRBJ1-1, the V gene TRBV7-9; D is unresolved. Germline assignment: CDR1 SEHNR and CDR2 FQNEAQ (reference sequence). The CDR3 sequence is 13 residues long. V lost 2 bases to trimming and J lost 6 bases, with 10 bases between them. CDR3 coding DNA: TGTGCCAGCAGCTTAAGATTTGGTTCTGAAGCTTTCTTT. Translated, it gives CASSLRFGSEAFF.

This chain joins TRBV29-1 and TRBJ2-1; the D gene is possibly TRBD1 (6 bases). There are 13 residues in the CDR3. Germline lookup yields CDR1 SQVTM and CDR2 ANQGSEA. V lost 5 bases to trimming and J lost 7 bases, with 15 bases between them. The CDR3 region is CSVRPYRVNEQFF. The CDR3, as DNA: TGCAGCGTTAGACCTTACAGGGTAAATGAGCAGTTCTTC.

Points on this clonotype: A much larger clone lies a single base off, so this may be a read error. The chain employs TRBV30 and TRBJ2-3; D may be TRBD2 (6 bases). The CDR3 has 14 amino acids. Germline CDR1 GTSNPN, CDR2 SVGIG (reference sequence). CDR3 nucleotides: TGTGCCCGGAGAGGAGGGATGGGCACAGATACGCAGTATTTT. Residues: CARRGGMGTDTQYF.

This clonotype was counted many times. This chain joins TRBV6-1 and TRBJ2-3; D possibly matches TRBD1 or TRBD2 (5 bases each). V gave up 7 bases and J gave up 3 bases, with 17 bases separating them. This CDR3 region has 15 residues. From germline, CDR1 is MNHNS and CDR2 SASEGT. The CDR3 nucleotides read TGTGCCAGCAAAGGCAGGGAATCGGGAACAGATACGCAGTATTTT. It yields the protein CASKGRESGTDTQYF.

The chain is built from TRBV13 and TRBJ2-7; D tentatively fits TRBD1 or TRBD2 (6 bases each). Germline CDR1 reads PRHDT; CDR2 reads FYEKMQ (reference sequence). V was clipped by 2 bases and J by 3 bases, with 11 bases between them. This CDR3 spans 14 amino acids. The CDR3 DNA is TGTGCCAGCAGCTTACGCGGGACACACTACGAGCAGTACTTC. Protein sequence: CASSLRGTHYEQYF.

This clonotype showed up many times. The chain uses TRBV28 and TRBJ1-5; D is undetermined. CDR1 MDHEN and CDR2 SYDVKM come from the germline V gene. The CDR3 has 14 amino acids. Trimming removed 3 bases from V and 0 bases from J, with 6 bases in between. The DNA for the CDR3 is TGTGCCAGCAGTTTCGGTTATAGCAATCAGCCCCAGCATTTT. Encoded protein: CASSFGYSNQPQHF.

This clonotype was picked up many times. V gene TRBV11-2 combines with J gene TRBJ2-5, with D perhaps TRBD2 (6 bases). The V end lost 5 bases, the J end lost 2 bases, and 9 bases lay between the germline ends. CDR3 length: 13 residues. Looked up from germline, CDR1 is SGHAT and CDR2 is FQNNGV. DNA for the CDR3: TGTGCCAGCAGCGTGGGGGGACAAGAGACCCAGTACTTC. Translated, it gives CASSVGGQETQYF.

This clonotype has only a few counts. The chain combines TRBV5-1 with TRBJ1-4; D not certain. The germline V and J ends were trimmed by 4 bases and 0 bases, with 10 bases remaining between them. Germline assignment: CDR1 SGHRS and CDR2 YFSETQ. This CDR3 region has 15 residues. The CDR3 DNA follows: TGCGCCAGCAGCCCGTTAGGCACAACTAATGAAAAACTGTTTTTT. Its translation is CASSPLGTTNEKLFF.

This clonotype was recorded at least ten times. The chain has TRBV30 and TRBJ1-1; 7 bases align to TRBD1. This CDR3 has 15 residues. V was pared by 4 bases and J by 0 bases, with 8 bases of the junction left unmatched. The germline CDR1 and CDR2 sequences are GTSNPN and SVGIG (reference sequence). CDR3: CAWNWGQLMNTEAFF. The CDR3 bases are TGTGCCTGGAACTGGGGACAGCTGATGAACACTGAAGCTTTCTTT.

This clonotype was observed a few times. This sequence joins TRBV30 and TRBJ2-4; D gene unclear. Germline V gene data show CDR1 as GTSNPN and CDR2 as SVGIG (reference sequence). CDR3 length: 12 amino acids. V lost 1 base and J 8 bases, leaving 9 bases between the germline ends. In nucleotides, the CDR3 is TGTGCCTGGAGTGAGGGCGGAGACATTCAGTACTTC. Its protein product is CAWSEGGDIQYF.

This clonotype was detected ten times or more. The V gene is TRBV28, the J gene TRBJ2-7; 10 nucleotides line up with TRBD2. Germline V gene data show CDR1 as MDHEN and CDR2 as SYDVKM. CDR3 length equals 16 residues. Trimming took 6 bases from V and 7 from J; bases not matched to a gene: 15. CDR3 in DNA: TGTGCCAGCAGCCGCCCGACTAGCGGGCCTGCCTGGGAGCAGTACTTC. Residues: CASSRPTSGPAWEQYF.

This clonotype was counted ten times or more. The chain joins TRBV29-1 to TRBJ2-5; 8 bases align to TRBD1. Losses at the gene ends were 1 base for V and 4 bases for J; bases not matched to a gene: 11. Germline CDR1 and CDR2: SQVTM and ANQGSEA. The CDR3 runs to 16 residues. CDR3 region: CSVEGWDRSLRETQYF. The DNA for the CDR3 is TGCAGCGTTGAAGGCTGGGACAGGAGCCTTAGAGAGACCCAGTACTTC.

In its sample, this clonotype was seen a few times. The V call is TRBV4-1, the J call TRBJ2-2; D remains ambiguous. Trimming removed 3 bases at V and 2 bases at J, with 13 bases between. The germline CDR1 and CDR2 sequences are MGHRA and YSYEKL. The CDR3 covers 16 residues. The CDR3 DNA reads as TGCGCCAGCAGCCACCCATCGGAAACTAACACCGGGGAGCTGTTTTTT. This encodes CASSHPSETNTGELFF.

This chain links TRBV6-5 with TRBJ2-2, with 11 bases matching TRBD2. The CDR3 covers 17 residues. The germline V gene has CDR1 MNHEY and CDR2 SVGAGI. With V trimmed by 1 base and J by 1 base, 2 bases remained unmatched. For the CDR3, the DNA is TGTGCCAGCAGTTACTTTAGCGGGAGGGTGAACACCGGGGAGCTGTTTTTT. This encodes CASSYFSGRVNTGELFF.

The CDR3 region is CAIGPPPSTGSSYNEQFF. CDR3 in DNA: TGTGCCATCGGTCCCCCCCCTTCGACAGGGAGCTCCTACAATGAGCAGTTCTTC. The chain links TRBV10-3 to TRBJ2-1; TRBD1 aligns across 7 bases. This CDR3 region has 18 residues. V trimming: 8 bases; J trimming: 0 bases; junction bases outside the gene matches: 16. CDR1 and CDR2 (germline): ENHRY, SYGVKD.

This clonotype has a handful of counts. V usage is TRBV13 and J usage is TRBJ2-7; 9 bases are shared with TRBD2. Trimming cost V 5 bases and J 9 bases; bases outside gene matches: 11. Germline V CDR1 and CDR2: PRHDT, FYEKMQ (reference sequence). The CDR3 loop spans 14 amino acids. CDR3 coding DNA: TGTGCCAGCAGCCAAGGACTAGCGAAGGTGGTGCAGTACTTC. Translation: CASSQGLAKVVQYF.

This clonotype was recorded at least ten times. The chain combines TRBV2 with TRBJ2-3; 7 bases are shared with TRBD1. With 5 bases clipped from V and 8 bases from J, the junction kept 10 bases outside the gene matches. The CDR3 runs to 14 residues. CDR1 and CDR2 from the germline V gene are SNHLY and FYNNEI. CDR3 residues: CASSTDRVLATQYF. The CDR3 DNA is TGTGCCAGCAGTACCGACAGGGTCCTTGCTACGCAGTATTTT.

The rearrangement links TRBV10-1 to TRBJ2-2; the D gene is possibly TRBD2 (5 bases). Germline V gene lookup returns CDR1 WNHNN and CDR2 SYGVQD (reference sequence). This CDR3 contains 14 residues. The ends were cut back, 6 bases at V and 4 bases at J, with 12 bases in the middle. The CDR3 DNA is TGCGCCAGCAGGGACGGAGGAAGCACCGGGGAGCTGTTTTTT. This encodes CASRDGGSTGELFF.

Ten or more counts support this clonotype. This chain connects TRBV5-1 to TRBJ2-7, with 8 positions matching TRBD1. Trimming removed 7 bases from V and 6 bases from J; junction bases left unmatched: 3. CDR1 and CDR2 from the germline V gene are SGHRS and YFSETQ. The CDR3 length is 11 residues. The CDR3 is CASGQGPEQYF. The CDR3 coding sequence is TGCGCCAGCGGACAGGGACCCGAGCAGTACTTC.

This clonotype was observed a handful of times. This chain joins TRBV6-1 and TRBJ2-7, with 8 bases identical to TRBD1. CDR3 length: 15 residues. The germline V gene encodes CDR1 MNHNS and CDR2 SASEGT. V lost 7 bases, J lost 8 bases, and 16 bases stayed unmatched. The CDR3 is CASTNPGQVAGKQYF. CDR3 in DNA: TGTGCCAGCACTAACCCGGGACAGGTCGCCGGAAAGCAGTACTTC.

At least ten counts were recorded for this clonotype. The chain links TRBV3-1 to TRBJ2-1; D tentatively fits TRBD1 or TRBD2 (6 bases each). Trimming pared 0 bases from V and 8 bases from J, leaving 17 bases between. The CDR3 runs 16 residues. Germline CDR1 is LGHDT and CDR2 is YNNKEL (reference sequence). The CDR3 reads CASSQDRRRGGDEQFF. In DNA form, the CDR3 reads TGTGCCAGCAGCCAAGATCGGCGCAGGGGAGGTGATGAGCAGTTCTTC.

In its sample, this clonotype was seen many times. The chain employs TRBV6-1 and TRBJ1-1; no clear D gene. V gave up 6 bases and J gave up 0 bases, with 17 bases separating them. Germline CDR1 reads MNHNS; CDR2 reads SASEGT. The CDR3 runs to 16 residues. The CDR3 loop reads CASRVSHAGLNTEAFF. Here the CDR3 DNA reads TGTGCCAGCAGAGTCTCTCATGCAGGTCTGAACACTGAAGCTTTCTTT.

This clonotype appeared a few times. This CDR3 reads CASRGVGNTIYF. The CDR3 bases are TGTGCCAGCAGGGGCGTTGGAAACACCATATATTTT. V usage is TRBV6-1 and J usage is TRBJ1-3; no firm D call. Germline CDR1 and CDR2: MNHNS and SASEGT. V gave up 6 bases and J gave up 3 bases, with 6 bases separating them. There are 12 residues in the CDR3.